This T cell receptor (beta chain) was recovered during a study of beta chain features in type 1 diabetes. Whole-study context: Healthy donors and patients had similar age, gender and cell yields. Study-wide points: Shorter templates might be favored by PCR, equally in patients and controls. Cells with high TCR expression could be over-represented by cDNA sequencing. Patients with Type 1 diabetes showed moderately but significantly shorter TCRB CDR3s in all four CD4+ subsets. The analysis here could not establish whether HLA type shapes TCRB rearrangement.

In the case of this clone: Antigen specificity is unknown.

TCRB transcripts that were expressed got sequenced, as all of the isolated RNA had been reverse transcribed. This table comes from immunoSEQ multiplex PCR, and its TCRdb copy is limited to in-frame clones, with some not included. The sample lists approximately 600,000 clones, roughly 12% seen once, with more than 0.09% in the top ten. Germline-derived CDR1 and CDR2 are SGHTA and FQGNSA. CDR3 length: 12 amino acids. The V and J ends lost 5 bases and 7 bases respectively, with 11 bases between them. The sequencing input was naive CD4+ T cells from blood. This TCR was recovered from a man aged 30-40 years with type 1 diabetes. The chain has TRBV7-2 and TRBJ1-2; D is ambiguous. CDR3 nucleotides: TGTGCCAGCAGCCCTATACCTGCTGGCTACACCTTC. This codes for CASSPIPAGYTF. Variable domain in full (rest from reference TRBV7-2 and TRBJ1-2): GAGVSQSPSNKVTEKGKDVELRCDPISGHTALYWYRQSLGQGLEFLIYFQGNSAPDKSGLPSDRFSAERTGGSVSTLTIQRTQQEDSAVYLCASSPIPAGYTFGSGTRLTVV.